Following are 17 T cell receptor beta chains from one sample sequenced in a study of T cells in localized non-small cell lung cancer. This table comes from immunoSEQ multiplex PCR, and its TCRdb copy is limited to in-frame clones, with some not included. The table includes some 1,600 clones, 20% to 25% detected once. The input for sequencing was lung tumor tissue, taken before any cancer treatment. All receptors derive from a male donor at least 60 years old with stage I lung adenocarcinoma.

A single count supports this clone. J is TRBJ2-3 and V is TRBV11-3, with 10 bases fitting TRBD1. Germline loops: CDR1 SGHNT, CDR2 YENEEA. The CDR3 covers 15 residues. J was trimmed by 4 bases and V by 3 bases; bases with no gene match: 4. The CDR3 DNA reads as TGTGCCAGCAGCTTTGGACAGGGGGGAGCAGATACGCAGTATTTT. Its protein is CASSFGQGGADTQYF.

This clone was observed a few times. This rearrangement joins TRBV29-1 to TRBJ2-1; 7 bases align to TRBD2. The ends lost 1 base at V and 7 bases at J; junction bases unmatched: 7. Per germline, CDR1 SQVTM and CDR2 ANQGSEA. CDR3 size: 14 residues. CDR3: CSVEGGGSLNEQFF. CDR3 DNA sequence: TGCAGCGTTGAAGGGGGCGGGAGCCTAAATGAGCAGTTCTTC.

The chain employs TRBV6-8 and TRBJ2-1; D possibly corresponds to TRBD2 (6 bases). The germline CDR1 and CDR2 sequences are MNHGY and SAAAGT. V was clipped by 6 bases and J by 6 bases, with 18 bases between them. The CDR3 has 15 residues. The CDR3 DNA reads TGTGCCAGCAGCCATCCGGGACTCCCAACCAATGAGCAGTTCTTC. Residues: CASSHPGLPTNEQFF.

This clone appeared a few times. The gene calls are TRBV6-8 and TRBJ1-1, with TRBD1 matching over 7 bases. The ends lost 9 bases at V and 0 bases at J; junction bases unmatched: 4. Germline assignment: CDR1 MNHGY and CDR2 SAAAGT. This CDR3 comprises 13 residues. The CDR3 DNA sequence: TGTGCCAGTTGTACAGGGGTGAACACTGAAGCTTTCTTT. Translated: CASCTGVNTEAFF.

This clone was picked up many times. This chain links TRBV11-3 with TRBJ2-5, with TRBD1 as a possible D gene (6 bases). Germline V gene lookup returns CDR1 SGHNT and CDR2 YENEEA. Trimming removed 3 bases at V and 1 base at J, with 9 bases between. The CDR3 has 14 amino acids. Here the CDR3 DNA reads TGTGCCAGCAGCTTGAAGGGGGTCCAAGAGACCCAGTACTTC. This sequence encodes CASSLKGVQETQYF. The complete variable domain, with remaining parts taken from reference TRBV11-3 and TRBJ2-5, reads EAGVVQSPRYKIIEKKQPVAFWCNPISGHNTLYWYLQNLGQGPELLIRYENEEAVDDSQLPKDRFSAERLKGVDSTLKIQPAELGDSAVYLCASSLKGVQETQYFGPGTRLLVL.

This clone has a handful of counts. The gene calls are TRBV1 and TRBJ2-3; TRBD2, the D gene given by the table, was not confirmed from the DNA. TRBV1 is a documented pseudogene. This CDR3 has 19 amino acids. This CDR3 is CASSLSRPEDPFPTDTQYF. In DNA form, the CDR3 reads TGCGCCAGCAGCCTCTCCCGCCCGGAGGACCCTTTCCCCACAGATACGCAGTATTTT.

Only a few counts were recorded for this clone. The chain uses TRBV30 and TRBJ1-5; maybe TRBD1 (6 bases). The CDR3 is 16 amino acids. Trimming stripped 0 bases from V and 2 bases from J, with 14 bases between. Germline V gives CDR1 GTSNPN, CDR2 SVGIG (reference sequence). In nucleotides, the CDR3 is TGTGCCTGGAGTGTACAAGGCAGGGGAGGCAATCAGCCCCAGCATTTT. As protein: CAWSVQGRGGNQPQHF. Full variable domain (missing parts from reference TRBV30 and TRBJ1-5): SQTIHQWPATLVQPVGSPLSLECTVEGTSNPNLYWYRQAAGRGLQLLFYSVGIGQISSEVPQNLSASRPQDRQFILSSKKLLLSDSGFYLCAWSVQGRGGNQPQHFGDGTRLSIL.

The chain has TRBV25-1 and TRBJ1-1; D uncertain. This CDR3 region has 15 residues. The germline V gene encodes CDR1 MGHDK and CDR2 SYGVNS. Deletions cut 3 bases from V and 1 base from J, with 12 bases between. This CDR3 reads CASSDGPSSNTEAFF. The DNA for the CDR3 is TGTGCCAGCAGTGATGGACCGTCGTCGAACACTGAAGCTTTCTTT.

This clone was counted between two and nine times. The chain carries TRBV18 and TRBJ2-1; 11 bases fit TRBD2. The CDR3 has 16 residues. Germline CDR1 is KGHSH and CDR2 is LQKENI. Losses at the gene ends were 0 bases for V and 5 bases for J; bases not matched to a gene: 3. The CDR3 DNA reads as TGTGCCAGCTCACCACCAAATAGCGGGGGGGACAATGAGCAGTTCTTC. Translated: CASSPPNSGGDNEQFF.

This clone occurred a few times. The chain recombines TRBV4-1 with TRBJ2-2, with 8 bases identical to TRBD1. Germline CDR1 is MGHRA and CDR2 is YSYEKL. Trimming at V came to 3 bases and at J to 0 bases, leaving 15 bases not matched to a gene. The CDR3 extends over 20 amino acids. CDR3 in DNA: TGCGCCAGCAGCCAGATAGCCTTTCGGGCAGGGGGCGCGAACACCGGGGAGCTGTTTTTT. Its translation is CASSQIAFRAGGANTGELFF.

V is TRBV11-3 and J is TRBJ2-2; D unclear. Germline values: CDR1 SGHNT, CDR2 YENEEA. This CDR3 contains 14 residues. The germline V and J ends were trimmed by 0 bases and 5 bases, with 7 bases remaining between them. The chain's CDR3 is CASSLEVTTGELFF. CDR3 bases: TGTGCCAGCAGCTTAGAGGTCACTACCGGGGAGCTGTTTTTT.

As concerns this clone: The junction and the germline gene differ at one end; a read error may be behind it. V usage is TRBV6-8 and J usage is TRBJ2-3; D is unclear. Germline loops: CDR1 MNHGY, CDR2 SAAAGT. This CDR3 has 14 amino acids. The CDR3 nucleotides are TGTGCCAGCAGTGACTCGACTAGCACAGATACGCAGTATTTT. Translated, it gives CASSDSTSTDTQYF.

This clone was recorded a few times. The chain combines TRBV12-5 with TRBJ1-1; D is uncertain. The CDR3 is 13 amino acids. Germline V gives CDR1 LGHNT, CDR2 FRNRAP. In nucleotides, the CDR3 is TGTGCCAGCTCCCCCGGTGAGAACACTGAAGCTTTCTTT. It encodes CASSPGENTEAFF.

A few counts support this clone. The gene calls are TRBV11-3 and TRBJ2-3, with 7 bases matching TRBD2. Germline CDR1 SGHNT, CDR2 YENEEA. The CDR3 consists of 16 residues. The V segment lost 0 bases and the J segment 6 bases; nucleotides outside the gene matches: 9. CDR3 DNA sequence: TGTGCCAGCAGCTTAGATCGGGGAGGGCCAGGGGATACGCAGTATTTT. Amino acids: CASSLDRGGPGDTQYF.

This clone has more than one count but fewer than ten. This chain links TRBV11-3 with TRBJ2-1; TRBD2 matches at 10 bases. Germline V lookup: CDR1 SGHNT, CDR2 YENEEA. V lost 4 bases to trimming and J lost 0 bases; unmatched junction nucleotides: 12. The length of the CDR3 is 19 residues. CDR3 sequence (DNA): TGTGCCAGCAGCTACATAGCGGGAGGCTCACTCAGCTCCTACAATGAGCAGTTCTTC. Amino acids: CASSYIAGGSLSSYNEQFF. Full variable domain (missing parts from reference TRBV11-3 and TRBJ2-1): EAGVVQSPRYKIIEKKQPVAFWCNPISGHNTLYWYLQNLGQGPELLIRYENEEAVDDSQLPKDRFSAERLKGVDSTLKIQPAELGDSAVYLCASSYIAGGSLSSYNEQFFGPGTRLTVL.

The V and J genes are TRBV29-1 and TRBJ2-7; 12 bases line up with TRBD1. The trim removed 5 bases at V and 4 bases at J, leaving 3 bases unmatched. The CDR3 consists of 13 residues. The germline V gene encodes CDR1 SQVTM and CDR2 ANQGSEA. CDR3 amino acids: CSVKGQGAYEQYF. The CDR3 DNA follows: TGCAGCGTTAAGGGACAGGGGGCTTACGAGCAGTACTTC.

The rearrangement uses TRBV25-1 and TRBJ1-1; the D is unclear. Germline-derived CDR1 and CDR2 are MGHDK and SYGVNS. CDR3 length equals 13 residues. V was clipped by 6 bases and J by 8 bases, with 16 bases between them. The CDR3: CASRKSADGEAFF. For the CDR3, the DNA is TGTGCCAGCAGGAAGAGCGCCGACGGGGAAGCTTTCTTT.